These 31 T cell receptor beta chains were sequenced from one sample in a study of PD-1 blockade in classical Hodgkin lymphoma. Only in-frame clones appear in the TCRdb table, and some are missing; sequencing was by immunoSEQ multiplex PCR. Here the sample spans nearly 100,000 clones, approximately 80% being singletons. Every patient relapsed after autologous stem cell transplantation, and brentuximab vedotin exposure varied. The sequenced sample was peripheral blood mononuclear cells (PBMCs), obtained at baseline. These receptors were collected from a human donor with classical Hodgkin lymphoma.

The CDR3 bases are TGTGCCAGCAGTGAGGGGACTAGCGGCGGGGAGACCCAGTACTTC. It specifies CASSEGTSGGETQYF. This chain uses TRBV6-4 with TRBJ2-5; 11 bases match TRBD2. The J segment lost 5 bases and the V segment lost 3 bases, leaving 5 bases of the junction unmatched. The CDR3 length is 15 residues. The V gene's germline CDR1 is MRHNA and CDR2 SNTAGT.

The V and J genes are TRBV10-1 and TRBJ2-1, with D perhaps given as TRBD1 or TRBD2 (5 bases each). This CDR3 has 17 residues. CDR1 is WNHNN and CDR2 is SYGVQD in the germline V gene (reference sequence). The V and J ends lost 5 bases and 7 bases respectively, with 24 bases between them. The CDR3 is CASSSRPQGPSHNEQFF. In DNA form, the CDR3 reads TGCGCCAGCAGTAGCAGGCCCCAGGGACCGAGTCATAATGAGCAGTTCTTC.

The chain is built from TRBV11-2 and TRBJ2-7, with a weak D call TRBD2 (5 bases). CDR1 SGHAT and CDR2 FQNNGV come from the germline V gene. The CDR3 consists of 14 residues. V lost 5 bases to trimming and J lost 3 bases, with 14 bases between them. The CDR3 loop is CASSLRGGGYEQYF. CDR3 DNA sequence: TGTGCCAGCAGCCTACGTGGAGGCGGCTACGAGCAGTACTTC. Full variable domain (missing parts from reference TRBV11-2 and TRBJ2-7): EAGVAQSPRYKIIEKRQSVAFWCNPISGHATLYWYQQILGQGPKLLIQFQNNGVVDDSQLPKDRFSAERLKGVDSTLKIQPAKLEDSAVYLCASSLRGGGYEQYFGPGTRLTVT.

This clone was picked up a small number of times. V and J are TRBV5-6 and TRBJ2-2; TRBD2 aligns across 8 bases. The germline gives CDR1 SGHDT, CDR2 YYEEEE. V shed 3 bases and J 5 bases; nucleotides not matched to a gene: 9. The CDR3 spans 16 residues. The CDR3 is CASSSTGTRITGELFF. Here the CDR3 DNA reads TGTGCCAGCAGCTCCACCGGGACTAGAATAACCGGGGAGCTGTTTTTT.

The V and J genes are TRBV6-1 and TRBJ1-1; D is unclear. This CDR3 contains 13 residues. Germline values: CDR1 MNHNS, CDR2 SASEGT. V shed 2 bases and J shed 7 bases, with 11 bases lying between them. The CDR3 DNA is TGTGCCAGCAGTGAAATCTTGAAAGTTGAAGCTTTCTTT. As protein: CASSEILKVEAFF.

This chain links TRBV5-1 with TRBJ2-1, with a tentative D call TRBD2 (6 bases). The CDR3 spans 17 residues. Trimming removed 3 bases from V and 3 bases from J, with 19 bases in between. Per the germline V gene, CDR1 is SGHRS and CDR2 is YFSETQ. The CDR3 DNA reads TGCGCCAGCAGCTCGGCCCGCCGGGACTCCTACTACAATGAGCAGTTCTTC. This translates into CASSSARRDSYYNEQFF.

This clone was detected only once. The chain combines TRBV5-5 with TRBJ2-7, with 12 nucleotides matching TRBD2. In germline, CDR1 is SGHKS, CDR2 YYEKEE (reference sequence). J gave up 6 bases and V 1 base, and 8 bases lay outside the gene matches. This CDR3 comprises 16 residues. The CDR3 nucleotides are TGTGCCAGCAGCTTGAGGCCTAGCGGGAGGGATAGCGAGCAGTACTTC. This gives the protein CASSLRPSGRDSEQYF.

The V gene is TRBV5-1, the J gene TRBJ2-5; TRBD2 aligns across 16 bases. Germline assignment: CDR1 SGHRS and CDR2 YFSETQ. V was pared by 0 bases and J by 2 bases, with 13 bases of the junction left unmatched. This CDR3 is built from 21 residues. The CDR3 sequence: CASSLAGIQTGLAGGQETQYF. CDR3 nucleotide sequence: TGCGCCAGCAGCTTGGCCGGGATACAAACGGGACTAGCGGGAGGGCAAGAGACCCAGTACTTC.

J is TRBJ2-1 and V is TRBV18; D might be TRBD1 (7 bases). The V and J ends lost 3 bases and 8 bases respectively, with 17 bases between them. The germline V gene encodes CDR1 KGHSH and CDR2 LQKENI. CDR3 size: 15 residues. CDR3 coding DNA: TGTGCCAGCTCACCGGACAGGCCGAGGGGGGATGAGCAGTTCTTC. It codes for CASSPDRPRGDEQFF.

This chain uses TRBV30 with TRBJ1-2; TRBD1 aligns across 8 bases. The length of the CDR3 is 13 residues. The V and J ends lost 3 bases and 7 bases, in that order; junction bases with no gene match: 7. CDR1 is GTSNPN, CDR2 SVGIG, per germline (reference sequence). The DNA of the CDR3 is TGTGCCTGGAGCCTACAGGGGGGTCTTGGCTACACCTTC. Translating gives CAWSLQGGLGYTF.

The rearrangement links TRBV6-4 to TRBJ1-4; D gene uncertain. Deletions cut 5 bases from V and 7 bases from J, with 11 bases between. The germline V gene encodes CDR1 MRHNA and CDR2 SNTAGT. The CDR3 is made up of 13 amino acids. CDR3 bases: TGTGCCAGCAGTTACGGGATTGGTGAAAAACTGTTTTTT. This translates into CASSYGIGEKLFF.

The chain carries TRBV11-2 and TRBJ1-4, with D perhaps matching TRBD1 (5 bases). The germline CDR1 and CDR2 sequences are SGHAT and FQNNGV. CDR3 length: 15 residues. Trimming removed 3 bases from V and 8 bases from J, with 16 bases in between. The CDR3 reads CASSFTGTTEEKLFF. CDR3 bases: TGTGCCAGCAGCTTCACCGGGACCACGGAAGAAAAACTGTTTTTT.

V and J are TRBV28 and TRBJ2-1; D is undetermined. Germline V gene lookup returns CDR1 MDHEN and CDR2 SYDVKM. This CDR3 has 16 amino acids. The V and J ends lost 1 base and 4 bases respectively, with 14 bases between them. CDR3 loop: CASSLSAPTPYNEQFF. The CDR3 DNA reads TGTGCCAGCAGTTTATCAGCCCCTACCCCTTACAATGAGCAGTTCTTC.

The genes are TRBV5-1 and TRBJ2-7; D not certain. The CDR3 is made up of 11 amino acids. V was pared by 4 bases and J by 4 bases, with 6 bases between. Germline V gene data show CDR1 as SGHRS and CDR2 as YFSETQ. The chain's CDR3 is CASSNQYEQYF. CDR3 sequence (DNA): TGCGCCAGCAGCAATCAGTACGAGCAGTACTTC. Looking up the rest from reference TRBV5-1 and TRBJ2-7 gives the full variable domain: KAGVTQTPRYLIKTRGQQVTLSCSPISGHRSVSWYQQTPGQGLQFLFEYFSETQRNKGNFPGRFSGRQFSNSRSEMNVSTLELGDSALYLCASSNQYEQYFGPGTRLTVT.

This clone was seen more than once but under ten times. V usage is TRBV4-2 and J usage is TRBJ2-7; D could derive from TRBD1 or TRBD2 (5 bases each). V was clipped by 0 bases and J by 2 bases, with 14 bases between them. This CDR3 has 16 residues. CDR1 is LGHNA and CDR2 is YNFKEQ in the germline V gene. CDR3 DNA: TGTGCCAGCAGCCAAGATCTGGGACCCGCTGCCTACGAGCAGTACTTC. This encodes CASSQDLGPAAYEQYF.

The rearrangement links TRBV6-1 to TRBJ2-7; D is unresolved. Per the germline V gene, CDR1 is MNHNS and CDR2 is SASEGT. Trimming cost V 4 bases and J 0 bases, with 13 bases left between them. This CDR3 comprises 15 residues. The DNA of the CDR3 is TGTGCCAGCAGTGGGGATGCACTAATCTCCTACGAGCAGTACTTC. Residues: CASSGDALISYEQYF.

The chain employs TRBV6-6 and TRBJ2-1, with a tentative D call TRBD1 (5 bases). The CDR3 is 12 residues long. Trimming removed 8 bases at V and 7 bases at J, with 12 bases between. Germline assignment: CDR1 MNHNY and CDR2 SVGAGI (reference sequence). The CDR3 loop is CASSIQANEQFF. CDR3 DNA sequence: TGTGCCAGCTCCATACAGGCAAATGAGCAGTTCTTC.

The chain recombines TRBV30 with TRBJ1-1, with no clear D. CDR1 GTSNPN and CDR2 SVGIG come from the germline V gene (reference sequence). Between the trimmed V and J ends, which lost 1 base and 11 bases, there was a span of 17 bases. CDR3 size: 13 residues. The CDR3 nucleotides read TGTGCCTGGAGTGCTGGGCTACGGGAGGAGGCTTTCTTT. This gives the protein CAWSAGLREEAFF.

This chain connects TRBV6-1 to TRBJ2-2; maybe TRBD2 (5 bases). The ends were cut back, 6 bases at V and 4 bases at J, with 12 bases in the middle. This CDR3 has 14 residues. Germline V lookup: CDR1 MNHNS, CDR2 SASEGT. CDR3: CASRDLSATGELFF. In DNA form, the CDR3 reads TGTGCCAGCAGGGACCTTAGCGCCACCGGGGAGCTGTTTTTT.

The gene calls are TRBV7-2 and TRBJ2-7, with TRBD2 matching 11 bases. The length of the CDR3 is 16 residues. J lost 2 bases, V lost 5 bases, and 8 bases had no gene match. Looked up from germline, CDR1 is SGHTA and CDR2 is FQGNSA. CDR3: CASSPRLAGRPYEQYF. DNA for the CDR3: TGTGCCAGCAGCCCACGACTAGCGGGACGCCCCTACGAGCAGTACTTC.

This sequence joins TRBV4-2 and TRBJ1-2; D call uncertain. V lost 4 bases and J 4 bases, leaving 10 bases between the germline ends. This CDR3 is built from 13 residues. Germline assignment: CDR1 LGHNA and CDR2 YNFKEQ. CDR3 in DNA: TGTGCCAGCAGCCCGGACGGCCGCTATGGCTACACCTTC. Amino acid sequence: CASSPDGRYGYTF.

The CDR3 protein is CASSISGMNTEAFF. The CDR3 DNA sequence: TGTGCCAGCAGCATATCGGGAATGAACACTGAAGCTTTCTTT. The chain has TRBV11-2 and TRBJ1-1; D not certain. The CDR3 extends over 14 amino acids. Germline V lookup: CDR1 SGHAT, CDR2 FQNNGV. Trimming shortened V by 5 bases and J by 0 bases, and 10 bases separated the two germline ends.

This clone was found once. CDR3 in DNA: TGTGCCAGCAGGCGCAGCTTAGCGGACAACTCCTACGAGCAGTACTTC. It encodes CASRRSLADNSYEQYF. The J gene is TRBJ2-7, the V gene TRBV11-2; a possible D gene is TRBD2 (6 bases). The CDR3 loop spans 16 amino acids. CDR1 SGHAT and CDR2 FQNNGV come from the germline V gene. V lost 6 bases and J 0 bases, leaving 18 bases between the germline ends.

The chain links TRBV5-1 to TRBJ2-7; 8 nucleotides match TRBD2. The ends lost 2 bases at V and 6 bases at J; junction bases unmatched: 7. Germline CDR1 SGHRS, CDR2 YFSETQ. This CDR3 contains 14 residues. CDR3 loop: CASSFGTSMVEQYF. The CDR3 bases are TGCGCCAGCAGCTTTGGGACTAGTATGGTCGAGCAGTACTTC. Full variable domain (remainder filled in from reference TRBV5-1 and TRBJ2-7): KAGVTQTPRYLIKTRGQQVTLSCSPISGHRSVSWYQQTPGQGLQFLFEYFSETQRNKGNFPGRFSGRQFSNSRSEMNVSTLELGDSALYLCASSFGTSMVEQYFGPGTRLTVT.

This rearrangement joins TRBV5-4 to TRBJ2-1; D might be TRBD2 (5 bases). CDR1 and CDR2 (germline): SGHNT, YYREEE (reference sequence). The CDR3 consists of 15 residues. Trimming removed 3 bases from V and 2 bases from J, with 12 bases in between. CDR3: CASSSLAVAYNEQFF. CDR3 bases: TGTGCCAGCAGCTCCCTAGCCGTCGCCTACAATGAGCAGTTCTTC. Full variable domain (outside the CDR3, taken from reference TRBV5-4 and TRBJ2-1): ETGVTQSPTHLIKTRGQQVTLRCSSQSGHNTVSWYQQALGQGPQFIFQYYREEENGRGNFPPRFSGLQFPNYSSELNVNALELDDSALYLCASSSLAVAYNEQFFGPGTRLTVL.

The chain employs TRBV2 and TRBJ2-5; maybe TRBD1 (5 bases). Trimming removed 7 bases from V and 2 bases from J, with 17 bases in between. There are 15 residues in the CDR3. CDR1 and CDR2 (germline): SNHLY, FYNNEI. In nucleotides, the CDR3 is TGTGCCAGCACCCTTTTTGGGGCACGACAAGAGACCCAGTACTTC. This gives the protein CASTLFGARQETQYF. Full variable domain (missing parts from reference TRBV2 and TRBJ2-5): EPEVTQTPSHQVTQMGQEVILRCVPISNHLYFYWYRQILGQKVEFLVSFYNNEISEKSEIFDDQFSVERPDGSNFTLKIRSTKLEDSAMYFCASTLFGARQETQYFGPGTRLLVL.

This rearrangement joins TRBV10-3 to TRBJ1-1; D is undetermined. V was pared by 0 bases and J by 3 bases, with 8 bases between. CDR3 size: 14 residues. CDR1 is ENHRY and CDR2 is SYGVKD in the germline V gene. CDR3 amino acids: CAISESGVDTEAFF. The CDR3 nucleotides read TGTGCCATCAGTGAGTCTGGGGTTGACACTGAAGCTTTCTTT.

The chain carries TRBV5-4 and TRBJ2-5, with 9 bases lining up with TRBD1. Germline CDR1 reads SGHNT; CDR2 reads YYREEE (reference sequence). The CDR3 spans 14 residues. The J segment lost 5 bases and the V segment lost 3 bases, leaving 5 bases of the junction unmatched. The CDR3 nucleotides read TGTGCCAGCAGCTCTCGGACAGGGGTGGAGACCCAGTACTTC. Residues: CASSSRTGVETQYF.

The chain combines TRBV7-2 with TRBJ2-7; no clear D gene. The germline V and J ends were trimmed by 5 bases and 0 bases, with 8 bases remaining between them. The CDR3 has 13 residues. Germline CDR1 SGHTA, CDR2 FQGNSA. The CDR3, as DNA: TGTGCCAGCAGCCCTAGGAGCTCCTACGAGCAGTACTTC. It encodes CASSPRSSYEQYF.

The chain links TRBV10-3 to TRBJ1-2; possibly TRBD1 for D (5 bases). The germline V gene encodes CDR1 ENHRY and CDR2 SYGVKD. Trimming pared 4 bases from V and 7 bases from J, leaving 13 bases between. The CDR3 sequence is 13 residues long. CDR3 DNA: TGTGCCATCAGTGTAACGGGGCTTGGTGGCTACACCTTC. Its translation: CAISVTGLGGYTF.

The CDR3 DNA is TGTGCCATCAGTGAACAGGGGATGCGCAATCAGCCCCAGCATTTT. Amino acids: CAISEQGMRNQPQHF. This rearrangement joins TRBV10-3 to TRBJ1-5; 7 nucleotides line up with TRBD1. V lost 3 bases and J lost 2; bases outside the gene matches: 4. This CDR3 is built from 15 residues. CDR1 is ENHRY and CDR2 is SYGVKD in the germline V gene.